This note documents a single TCR beta chain sequence. The sample holds many counts of this clonotype. Its antigen is currently not known. Base qualities are not at hand, and no much larger clone is one base apart. Unmatched junction bases come to 5, with V trimmed by 4 bases and J by 3 bases. The CDR3 runs 14 residues from the cysteine to the phenylalanine. Only the CDR3 DNA stays, 42 bases, in frame from base 1. Libraries were built with 5' RACE. For sequencing, an Illumina HiSeq 2500 was employed. The second PCR ran for about 7 to 11 cycles and used a J-beta primer mix along with a sample-barcoded 5' primer. A unique molecular identifier was introduced onto each TCR beta cDNA molecule by a template-switch 5' adaptor carrying 12 random nucleotides. At least 2.5 million CDR3-containing paired-end reads were obtained from each sample. First-strand cDNA synthesis was performed from all RNA using the Mint cDNA synthesis kit, with priming by a TRBC-specific oligonucleotide. Following uracil-DNA glycosylase treatment, all cDNA underwent a first 18-cycle PCR with the universal primers M1SS and BC2_uni_R. The study's processing was this. Each sample was normalized by randomly selecting 1 million high-quality reads, each carrying a distinct molecular identifier. Reads with shared molecular identifiers were discarded instead of being binned into consensus sequences. MiTCR, run with a Q25 quality threshold and the strictest error-elimination algorithm, handled CDR3 identification, clonotype clustering and error correction. A nonparametric unseen species model with Euler transformation was used to estimate lower-bound total TCR beta diversity. Starting from the raw public reads, TCRdb applied fastp trimming at Q25, assembled clones with MiXCR and retained in-frame beta chains. CDR3 protein duplicates are merged, each entry listing the most common genes and DNA. These V and J calls originate from TCRdb's pipeline instead of the authors' own analysis. The table for this sample lists some 790,000 distinct CDR3 sequences; about 30% of them were counted only once. 17% of the sample goes to the ten largest clones.

This specimen comes from a study of blood T cells in healthy people across ages (dated by TCRdb to between 2014 and 2017). With regard to the full study: Template switching captured roughly one uniquely barcoded TCR beta cDNA molecule per two T cells in model experiments. Age-related changes in TCR beta repertoire diversity were measured in the study by deep sequencing normalized with unique cDNA molecular identifiers. Four age groups were formed from the donors: young (average about 17 years), middle-aged (around 39), aged (62) and long-lived (about 80). Donors of different ages were randomly distributed across sequencing lanes to avoid experimental bias. For two donors (one aged 18 to 30 and one aged 80 or older), the study analyzed two additional independent replicas of 1 million unique cDNA reads from the same blood draw.

The roughly 39 donors, aged roughly 6 to 95 years, were systemically healthy Caucasian individuals from Russia. Each donor gave 8 to 10 milliliters of peripheral blood, drawn into EDTA-treated Vacutainer tubes. Ficoll-Paque density-gradient centrifugation was used to isolate PBMCs, with at least 7 million per sample. Total RNA was extracted from PBMCs with Trizol reagent, with at least 6 micrograms obtained per sample. For every donor, flow cytometry on a PBMC aliquot measured the percentage of naive CD45RAhigh/CD27high T cells. General conclusions and limits of the study: Estimates of total diversity from one million sequenced T cells were regarded as lower bounds and underestimates. Compared with the aged group, more naive CD4+ T cells, fewer expanded clones and increased TCR diversity were shown by the long-lived group, suggesting age selection. A strong correlation was found between observed TCR beta diversity and the percentage of naive T cells measured by flow cytometry. Observed TCR beta diversity per million T cells fell roughly linearly with age, and a significant reduction was already apparent by age about 43. Because the CMV infection status of the donors was unknown, age-related changes in expanded clonotypes may potentially have been confounded. Bulk unsorted PBMC profiling prevented conclusive comparison of naive and antigen-experienced compartments.

The sample was blood. The sequence was obtained from a woman aged 80 or over in good health. The rearranged segments are TRBV12-3 or TRBV12-4 and TRBJ1-2; TRBD1 agrees with 7 junctional bases. This receptor has the CDR3 CASSSTGFDYGYTF. Read as DNA, the sequence is TGTGCCAGCAGTTCGACAGGGTTCGACTATGGCTACACCTTC.